Listed here are 8 T cell receptor beta chains from one sample, sequenced in a study of CD8 T cells in Susac syndrome. The RNA, about 0.5 to 1 ug, was put through reverse transcription using random hexamers. Each CDR3 protein gets one entry after TCRdb re-called the immunoSEQ multiplex PCR reads with MiXCR. The data hold approximately 190,000 distinct CDR3 sequences, with approximately 93% observed a single time. The sample comprised CD4+ T cells from PBMCs. The receptors come from a human donor in good health.

V usage is TRBV7-2 and J usage is TRBJ2-6, with 8 bases lining up with TRBD1. Germline trimming cut 5 bases from V and 4 bases from J; bases unmatched to any gene: 10. The CDR3 is made up of 17 amino acids. Germline values: CDR1 SGHTA, CDR2 FQGNSA. In DNA form, the CDR3 reads TGTGCCAGCAGCATCACGCAGGGGGCGCCAGGGGCCAACGTCCTGACTTTC. It is translated as CASSITQGAPGANVLTF.

This chain links TRBV30 with TRBJ1-1, with 8 bases matching TRBD1. Germline CDR1 GTSNPN, CDR2 SVGIG (reference sequence). The CDR3 extends over 16 amino acids. V lost 2 bases and J lost 1; bases outside the gene matches: 9. As DNA, the CDR3 is TGTGCCTGGAGTCCTCGGGACAGGATCGCGAACACTGAAGCTTTCTTT. Encoded protein: CAWSPRDRIANTEAFF.

The chain links TRBV7-2 to TRBJ2-3, with a weak D call TRBD2 (5 bases). CDR1 is SGHTA and CDR2 is FQGNSA in the germline V gene. V lost 8 bases to trimming and J lost 1 base, with 10 bases between them. The CDR3 runs 13 residues. CDR3 in amino acids: CASGILGTDTQYF. In nucleotides, the CDR3 is TGTGCCAGCGGAATACTAGGCACAGATACGCAGTATTTT. The variable domain in full, with the rest retrieved from reference TRBV7-2 and TRBJ2-3, is GAGVSQSPSNKVTEKGKDVELRCDPISGHTALYWYRQSLGQGLEFLIYFQGNSAPDKSGLPSDRFSAERTGGSVSTLTIQRTQQEDSAVYLCASGILGTDTQYFGPGTRLTVL.

This clonotype was detected only once. This rearrangement joins TRBV5-4 to TRBJ2-2; 9 bases align to TRBD2. V trimming: 2 bases; J trimming: 4 bases; junction bases outside the gene matches: 9. The CDR3 extends over 17 amino acids. Germline-derived CDR1 and CDR2 are SGHNT and YYREEE (reference sequence). This CDR3 is CASSLKRGARVTGELFF. In DNA form, the CDR3 reads TGTGCCAGCAGCTTAAAGCGGGGGGCGCGGGTCACCGGGGAGCTGTTTTTT.

The chain combines TRBV20-1 with TRBJ2-7, with TRBD1 matching 7 bases. CDR3 size: 13 residues. Per germline, CDR1 DFQATT and CDR2 SNEGSKA (reference sequence). V shed 6 bases, J shed 1 base, and the junction held 6 bases outside the gene matches. CDR3 residues: CSAQTQGSYEQYF. CDR3 nucleotide sequence: TGCAGTGCCCAAACACAGGGGTCCTACGAGCAGTACTTC.

The V call is TRBV2, the J call TRBJ2-3, with 10 bases identical to TRBD2. In germline, CDR1 is SNHLY, CDR2 FYNNEI. J gave up 4 bases and V 5 bases, and 6 bases lay outside the gene matches. The CDR3 length is 15 residues. CDR3 sequence (DNA): TGTGCCAGCAGTCCAACTAGCGGGGCGGCAGATACGCAGTATTTT. Amino acid sequence: CASSPTSGAADTQYF.

The chain is built from TRBV15 and TRBJ1-2, with TRBD1 matching over 10 bases. This CDR3 region has 14 residues. The germline CDR1 and CDR2 sequences are LNHNV and YYDKDF (reference sequence). The V segment lost 0 bases and the J segment 5 bases; nucleotides outside the gene matches: 0. The CDR3 loop reads CATSREGQGYGYTF. The CDR3 region has the DNA TGTGCCACCAGCAGAGAGGGACAGGGGTATGGCTACACCTTC.

The chain couples TRBV28 to TRBJ2-2, with D possibly TRBD2 on 5 matching bases. With 8 bases removed from V and 3 bases from J, the gap between germline ends came to 10 bases. Germline CDR1 reads MDHEN; CDR2 reads SYDVKM. The CDR3 is 13 amino acids. The CDR3 DNA is TGTGCCAGCTTATCTAGCTACACCGGGGAGCTGTTTTTT. This gives the protein CASLSSYTGELFF.